This T cell receptor beta chain is drawn from a study of metastatic and nonmetastatic thyroid tumors. Study details: Repertoire comparisons spanned blood and tumor or nodule tissue from malignant and benign thyroid patients. Study-level findings and limits: The study reportedly found significantly higher TCR beta diversity in malignant thyroid tumors than benign nodules, in blood and tumor.

Treatment of any kind had been given to no patient before thyroid surgery. With MiXCR, TCRdb reprocessed the PCR reads. This table has 45,000 to 65,000 clones, around 20% appearing once. This clone was counted at least ten times. The antigen is not known. Per germline, CDR1 MDHEN and CDR2 SYDVKM. The CDR3 spans 14 residues. The V end lost 2 bases, the J end lost 3 bases, and 8 bases lay between the germline ends. Material for sequencing was blood. The origin of this receptor is a female donor with papillary thyroid cancer or a benign thyroid nodule (not recorded which). Some clones in this sample may be carry-over from other donors' samples. The chain joins TRBV28 to TRBJ1-5; tentatively, D is TRBD1 (5 bases). The CDR3 DNA reads as TGTGCCAGCAGTTTAGACAGTTTCAATCAGCCCCAGCATTTT. As protein: CASSLDSFNQPQHF.